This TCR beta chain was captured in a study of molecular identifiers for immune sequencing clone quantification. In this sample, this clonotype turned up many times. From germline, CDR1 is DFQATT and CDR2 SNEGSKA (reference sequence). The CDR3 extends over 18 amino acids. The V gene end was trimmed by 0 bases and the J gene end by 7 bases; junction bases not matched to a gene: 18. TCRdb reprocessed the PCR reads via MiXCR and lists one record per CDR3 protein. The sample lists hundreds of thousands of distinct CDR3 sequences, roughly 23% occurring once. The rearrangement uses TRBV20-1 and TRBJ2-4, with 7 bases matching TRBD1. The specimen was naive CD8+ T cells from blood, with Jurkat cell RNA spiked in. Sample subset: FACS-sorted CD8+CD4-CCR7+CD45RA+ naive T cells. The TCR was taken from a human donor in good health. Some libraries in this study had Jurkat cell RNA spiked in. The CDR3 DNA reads TGCAGTGCTAGAGATCCGGACAGGTTTGATTACGTGAGGAACATTCAGTACTTC. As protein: CSARDPDRFDYVRNIQYF.